Listed below are T cell receptor beta chains from one sample, sequenced in a study of T cells in narcolepsy. The method was immunoSEQ multiplex PCR; TCRdb's version includes in-frame clones alone and lacks a portion of them. The sample lists roughly 30,000 clones, more than 75% occurring once. Sequencing used memory (CD45RA-) CD4+ T cells from blood. The origin of the receptors is a human donor in good health. Each CDR3 is given with its conserved first and last residue. D genes are given only for firm matches. Clone size is stated in some rows and not others, as once, few, many or a class when expanded.

cdr3_nt cdr3_aa v_call clone_size j_call d_call
TGTGCCTGGAGTGTTATGCTGAACACTGAAGCTTTCTTT CAWSVMLNTEAFF TRBV30 once TRBJ1-1 NA
TGTACATCAGAGAGCTCCTACGAGCAGTACTTC CTSESSYEQYF TRBV6-5 NA TRBJ2-7 NA
TGTGCCAGCAGTTTCCTAGCGGGAGCTAAAGAGCAGTACTTC CASSFLAGAKEQYF TRBV27 NA TRBJ2-7 TRBD2
TGTGCCAGCAGCTTAAACCCTGGGGCCGGGTACATTCAGTACTTC CASSLNPGAGYIQYF TRBV7-9 NA TRBJ2-4 NA
TGTGCCAGCAGCTTAAAGGGTAGCAATCAGCCCCAGCATTTT CASSLKGSNQPQHF TRBV13 NA TRBJ1-5 NA
TGTGCCAGCAGCCGCGAGGGAACTCTGCAGTACTTC CASSREGTLQYF TRBV7-3 NA TRBJ2-7 NA
TGCGCCAGCAGCCTAGGGACTAGCGACCAAGAGACCCAGTACTTC CASSLGTSDQETQYF TRBV5-1 NA TRBJ2-5 TRBD2
TGTGCCAGCAGCCCTGACCGTGCGGGATACGAGCAGTACTTC CASSPDRAGYEQYF TRBV7-2 NA TRBJ2-7 NA
TGTGCCAGCAGCTTAGCAGGGGCAGGAGGGCAAGAGACCCAGTACTTC CASSLAGAGGQETQYF TRBV7-2 NA TRBJ2-5 NA
TGTGCCAGCAGCTCTTCTCATGGTACGGAGCAGTACTTC CASSSSHGTEQYF TRBV11-2 NA TRBJ2-7 NA
TGTGCCAGCAGAATCCTGAGGGGAAAAACTGTTTTT CASRILRGKTVF TRBV6-8 once TRBJ1-4 NA
TGTGCCAGTAGAACCGACCTGGGAGGTCCTTACGAGCAGTACTTC CASRTDLGGPYEQYF TRBV19 NA TRBJ2-7 NA
TGTGCCAGTGCCCGGGCAGCCTACGACCCTAATCAGCCCCAGCATTTT CASARAAYDPNQPQHF TRBV19 NA TRBJ1-5 NA
TGTGCCAGCTCACCAGTGTTAGGACAGACTAATGAAAAACTGTTTTTT CASSPVLGQTNEKLFF TRBV18 NA TRBJ1-4 NA
TGTGCCAGCACCATTCAGGGACGGCTCTATGGCTACACCTTC CASTIQGRLYGYTF TRBV28 NA TRBJ1-2 NA
TGTGCCAGCAGCGTAGCGGTGGGGGCGGAATCACCCCTCCACTTT CASSVAVGAESPLHF TRBV9 NA TRBJ1-6 NA
TGTGCCAGCAGCTTGGGAAGGGGCGAGAATACCCAGTACTTC CASSLGRGENTQYF TRBV5-5 NA TRBJ2-5 NA
TGTGCCAGCAGCTTACAAGGGACAGGAGAGATGGGCTACACCTTC CASSLQGTGEMGYTF TRBV11-2 NA TRBJ1-2 TRBD1
TGTGCCAGCACCCCGAGTTGGGCCTTTAACTATGGCTACACCTTC CASTPSWAFNYGYTF TRBV28 NA TRBJ1-2 NA
TGTGCCACCAGCAGAGGGACGGCTCCTGGCGAGCAGTACTTC CATSRGTAPGEQYF TRBV15 NA TRBJ2-7 NA
TGTGCCAGCAGTGAGGAAGCAGGGGCGGGGACCCAGTACTTC CASSEEAGAGTQYF TRBV6-5 NA TRBJ2-5 NA
TGTGCCAGCGCAAGGACACATAACACTGAAGCTTTCTTT CASARTHNTEAFF TRBV6-1 NA TRBJ1-1 NA
TGTGCCTGGACCCATCCGGCAGGGGAGGAGACCCAGTACTTC CAWTHPAGEETQYF TRBV30 NA TRBJ2-5 NA
TGTGCCAGCAGCTTCGAAATTGAAAAACTGTTTTTT CASSFEIEKLFF TRBV7-9 NA TRBJ1-4 NA
TGTGCCAGCAGTGAAATAGTGCCCGTACTTGGGGCTTTCTTT CASSEIVPVLGAFF TRBV6-1 NA TRBJ1-1 NA
TGCGCCAGCAGCCAAGTGGCTCCATTCACAGATACGCAGTATTTT CASSQVAPFTDTQYF TRBV4-3 NA TRBJ2-3 NA
TGTGCCAGCAGTCCTCCTGCGTATAACTATGGCTACACCTTC CASSPPAYNYGYTF TRBV28 once TRBJ1-2 NA
TGTGCCAGCAGCCCACTCCGGGGGGCTGGGGCCAACGTCCTGACTTTC CASSPLRGAGANVLTF TRBV7-6 NA TRBJ2-6 TRBD2
TGTGCCAGCAGAAGACAGGGTACCCTTGAAGCTTTCTTT CASRRQGTLEAFF TRBV6-5 NA TRBJ1-1 TRBD1
TGTGCCAGCACCCCGGGACTGGTCTACAATGAGCAGTTCTTC CASTPGLVYNEQFF TRBV7-9 few TRBJ2-1 NA
TGTGCCAGTAGTACCCGGACTAGCGGGTCCACAGATACGCAGTATTTT CASSTRTSGSTDTQYF TRBV19 NA TRBJ2-3 TRBD2
TGTGCCAGCAGCTTAGCCGGGAACACTGAAGCTTTCTTT CASSLAGNTEAFF TRBV7-3 NA TRBJ1-1 NA
TGTGCCAGCTCGCCCCAGGAGAACGAGCAGTACTTC CASSPQENEQYF TRBV18 NA TRBJ2-7 NA
TGCAGTGCGCGGCGGGGGGAAAAACTGTTTTTT CSARRGEKLFF TRBV20-1 NA TRBJ1-4 NA
TGTGCCAGCAGCTTAGGGGGTAAGACTGAAGCTTTCTTT CASSLGGKTEAFF TRBV7-2 NA TRBJ1-1 NA
TGTGCCAGCAGCCACCCGACGGGGGGTAGGGATGAGCAGTTCTTC CASSHPTGGRDEQFF TRBV7-3 NA TRBJ2-1 TRBD2
TGTGCCACCAGCAGAGCTGGGAACACTGAAGCTTTCTTT CATSRAGNTEAFF TRBV15 NA TRBJ1-1 NA
TGTGCCAGCAGTTTAATTGGCGCTAACTATGGCTACACCTTC CASSLIGANYGYTF TRBV28 NA TRBJ1-2 NA
TGTGCCAGCAGCCCGGGACTAGCGGGCTTTGAGCAGTTCTTC CASSPGLAGFEQFF TRBV7-3 NA TRBJ2-1 TRBD2
TGCAGTGGAAGGGGGGCCGAGCAGTACTTC CSGRGAEQYF TRBV20-1 NA TRBJ2-7 NA
TGTGCCATCAGGGAGACTAGCGGGAGAAGCACAGATACGCAGTATTTT CAIRETSGRSTDTQYF TRBV10-3 NA TRBJ2-3 TRBD2
TGCGCCAGCAGCCAAGTATTAGGGCAGGGTAGTGATGAAAAACTGTTTTTT CASSQVLGQGSDEKLFF TRBV4-3 NA TRBJ1-4 NA
TGCGCCAGCAGGATGGGGGGGAGCACTGAAGCTTTCTTT CASRMGGSTEAFF TRBV5-1 NA TRBJ1-1 NA
TGTGCCAGCAACCTATACCAGGGGGGAACTGAAGCTTTCTTT CASNLYQGGTEAFF TRBV6-1 once TRBJ1-1 TRBD1
TGTGCCAGCAGCGTAGAAGGGTTCACTGAAGCTTTCTTT CASSVEGFTEAFF TRBV9 NA TRBJ1-1 NA
TGTGCCAGCAGTGAAGGGTCAGCTCTACGCTCTGGAAACACCATATATTTT CASSEGSALRSGNTIYF TRBV6-1 NA TRBJ1-3 NA
TGTGCCTGGAGTTTCGGCCCCAGGTGGCAGTTCTTC CAWSFGPRWQFF TRBV30 NA TRBJ2-1 NA
TGTGCCAGCAGTGACGGGGCAGGGGCGCGGCACTATGGCTACACCTTC CASSDGAGARHYGYTF TRBV6-1 few TRBJ1-2 NA
TGTGCCAGCAGCGTAGCTCCGGATTTGAACACTGAAGCTTTCTTT CASSVAPDLNTEAFF TRBV9 NA TRBJ1-1 NA
TGTGCCAGCACTAGCACAGATACGCAGTATTTT CASTSTDTQYF TRBV27 NA TRBJ2-3 NA
TGTGCCAGCAGCTTAAGAGGGGGTTTGACTGAAGCTTTCTTT CASSLRGGLTEAFF TRBV7-3 NA TRBJ1-1 NA
TGTGCCAGCAGCCCAGAAAGGGGTGAAAAACTGTTTTTT CASSPERGEKLFF TRBV7-2 NA TRBJ1-4 NA
TGTGCCAGCACCACAGACAGGGTGGAGATCTCTGGAAACACCATATATTTT CASTTDRVEISGNTIYF TRBV7-3 NA TRBJ1-3 TRBD1
TGCGCCAGCAGCCAAGTCAAGGGATCTAATGAAAAACTGTTTTTT CASSQVKGSNEKLFF TRBV4-1 NA TRBJ1-4 NA
TGTGCCAGCAGCTACGGGGACAGGGGGCTGAGTGAGCAGTTCTTC CASSYGDRGLSEQFF TRBV7-2 NA TRBJ2-1 TRBD1
TGTGCCAGCAGCTTAGTCGGCACGGGAGGGAACACTGAAGCTTTCTTT CASSLVGTGGNTEAFF TRBV11-2 NA TRBJ1-1 NA
TGCAGCGTTGGCCGGGTGGGGGCCCGGGATGAGCAGTTCTTC CSVGRVGARDEQFF TRBV29-1 NA TRBJ2-1 NA